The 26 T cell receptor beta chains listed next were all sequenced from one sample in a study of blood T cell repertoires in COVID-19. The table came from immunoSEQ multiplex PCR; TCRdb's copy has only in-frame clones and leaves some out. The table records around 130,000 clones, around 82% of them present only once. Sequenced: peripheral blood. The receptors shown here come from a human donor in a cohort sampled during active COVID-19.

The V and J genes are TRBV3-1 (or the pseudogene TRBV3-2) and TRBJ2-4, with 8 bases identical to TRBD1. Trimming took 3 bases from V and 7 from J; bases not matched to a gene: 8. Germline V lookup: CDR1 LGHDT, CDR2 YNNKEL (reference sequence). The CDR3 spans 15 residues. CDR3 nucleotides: TGTGCCAGCAGCCAGGCAGGGGGCGCTGGGAACATTCAGTACTTC. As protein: CASSQAGGAGNIQYF.

CDR3 sequence (DNA): TGTGCCAGCAGTTACAGCAGGGTCTACAATGAGCAGTTCTTC. Residues: CASSYSRVYNEQFF. The chain joins TRBV6-5 to TRBJ2-1; possibly TRBD1 for D (5 bases). The V and J ends lost 2 bases and 3 bases respectively, with 8 bases between them. There are 14 residues in the CDR3. Germline CDR1 MNHEY, CDR2 SVGAGI.

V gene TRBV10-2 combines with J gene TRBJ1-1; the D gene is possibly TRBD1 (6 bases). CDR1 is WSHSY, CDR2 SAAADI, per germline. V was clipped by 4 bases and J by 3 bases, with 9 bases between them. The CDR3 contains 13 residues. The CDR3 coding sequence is TGCGCCAGCAGTGTACAGGGCGACACTGAAGCTTTCTTT. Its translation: CASSVQGDTEAFF.

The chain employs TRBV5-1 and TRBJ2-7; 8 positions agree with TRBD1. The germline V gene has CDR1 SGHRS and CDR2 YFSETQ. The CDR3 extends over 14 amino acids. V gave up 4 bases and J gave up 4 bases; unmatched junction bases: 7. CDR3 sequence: CASSAWTGSYEQYF. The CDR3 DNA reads TGCGCCAGCAGCGCTTGGACAGGGAGTTACGAGCAGTACTTC.

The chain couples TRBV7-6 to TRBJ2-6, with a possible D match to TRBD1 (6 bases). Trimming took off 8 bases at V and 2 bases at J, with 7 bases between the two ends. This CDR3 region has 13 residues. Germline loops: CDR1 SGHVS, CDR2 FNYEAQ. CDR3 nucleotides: TGTGCCAGCCACAGGGCTGGGGCCAACGTCCTGACTTTC. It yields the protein CASHRAGANVLTF.

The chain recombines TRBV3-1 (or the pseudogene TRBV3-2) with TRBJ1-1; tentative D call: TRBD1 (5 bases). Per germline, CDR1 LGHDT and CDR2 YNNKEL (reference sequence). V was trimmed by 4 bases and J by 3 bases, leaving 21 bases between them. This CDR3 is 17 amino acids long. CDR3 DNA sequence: TGTGCCAGCAGCCCACCCTCCGAGGTCGGGGGACACACTGAAGCTTTCTTT. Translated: CASSPPSEVGGHTEAFF.

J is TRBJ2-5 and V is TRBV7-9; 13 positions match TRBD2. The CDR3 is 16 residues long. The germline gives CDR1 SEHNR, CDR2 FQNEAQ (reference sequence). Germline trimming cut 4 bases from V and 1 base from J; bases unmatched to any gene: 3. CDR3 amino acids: CASSSGLAGVQETQYF. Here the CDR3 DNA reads TGTGCCAGCAGCTCTGGACTAGCGGGGGTCCAAGAGACCCAGTACTTC.

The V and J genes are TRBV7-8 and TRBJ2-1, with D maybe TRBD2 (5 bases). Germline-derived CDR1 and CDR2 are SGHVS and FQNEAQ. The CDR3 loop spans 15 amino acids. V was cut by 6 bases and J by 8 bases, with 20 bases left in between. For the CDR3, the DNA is TGTGCCAGCAGTCCCCCCGTTGGTAGCGTCTATGAGCAGTTCTTC. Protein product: CASSPPVGSVYEQFF.

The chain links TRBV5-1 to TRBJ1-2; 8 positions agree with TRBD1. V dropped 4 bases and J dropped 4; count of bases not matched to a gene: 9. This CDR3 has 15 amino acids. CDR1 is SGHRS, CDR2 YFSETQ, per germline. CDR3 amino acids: CASSDPDRAVYGYTF. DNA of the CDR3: TGCGCCAGCAGCGACCCGGACAGGGCGGTCTATGGCTACACCTTC.

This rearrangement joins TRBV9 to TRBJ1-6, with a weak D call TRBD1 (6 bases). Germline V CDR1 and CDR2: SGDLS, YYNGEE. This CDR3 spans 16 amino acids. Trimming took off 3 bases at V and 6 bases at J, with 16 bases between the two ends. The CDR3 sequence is CASSAFQPRGNSPLHF. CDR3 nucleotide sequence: TGTGCCAGCAGCGCCTTCCAGCCCAGGGGTAATTCACCCCTCCACTTT.

The CDR3 is CASRSSGGAVPGELFF. The CDR3 DNA is TGTGCCAGCAGGTCATCCGGGGGGGCCGTTCCCGGGGAGCTGTTTTTT. V usage is TRBV7-2 and J usage is TRBJ2-2; the match to TRBD2 covers 8 bases. This CDR3 comprises 16 residues. The J segment lost 6 bases and the V segment lost 6 bases, leaving 12 bases of the junction unmatched. Per germline, CDR1 SGHTA and CDR2 FQGNSA.

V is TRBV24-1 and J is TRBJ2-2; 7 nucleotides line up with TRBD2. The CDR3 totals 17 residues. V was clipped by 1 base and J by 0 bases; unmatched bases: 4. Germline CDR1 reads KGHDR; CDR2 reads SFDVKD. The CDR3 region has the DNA TGTGCCACCAGTGATTTTAGGGACTACCCGAACACCGGGGAGCTGTTTTTT. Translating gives CATSDFRDYPNTGELFF.

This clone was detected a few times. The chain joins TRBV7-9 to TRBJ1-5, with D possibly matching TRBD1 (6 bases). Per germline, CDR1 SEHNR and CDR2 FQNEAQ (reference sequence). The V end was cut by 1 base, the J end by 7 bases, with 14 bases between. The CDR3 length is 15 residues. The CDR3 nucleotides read TGTGCCAGCAGCTTAGATATGGGGGCGGAACAGCCCCAGCATTTT. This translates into CASSLDMGAEQPQHF.

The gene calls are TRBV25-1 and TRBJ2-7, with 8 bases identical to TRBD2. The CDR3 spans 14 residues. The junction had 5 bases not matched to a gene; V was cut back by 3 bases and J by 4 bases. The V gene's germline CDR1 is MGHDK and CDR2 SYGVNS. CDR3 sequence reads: CASSEVAGLYEQYF. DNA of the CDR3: TGTGCCAGCAGTGAGGTAGCGGGGCTATACGAGCAGTACTTC.

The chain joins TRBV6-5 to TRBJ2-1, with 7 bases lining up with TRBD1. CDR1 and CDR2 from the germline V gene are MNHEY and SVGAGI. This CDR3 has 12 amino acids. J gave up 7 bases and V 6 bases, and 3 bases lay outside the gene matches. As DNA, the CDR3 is TGTGCCAGCAGGGGACAGTGGAATGAGCAGTTCTTC. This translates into CASRGQWNEQFF.

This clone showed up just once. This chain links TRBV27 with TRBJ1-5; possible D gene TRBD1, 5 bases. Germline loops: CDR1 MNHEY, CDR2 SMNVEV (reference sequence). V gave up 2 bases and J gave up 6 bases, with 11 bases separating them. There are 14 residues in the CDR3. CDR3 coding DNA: TGTGCCAGCAGTTTAGGGAGGGGTGGTCAGCCCCAGCATTTT. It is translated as CASSLGRGGQPQHF.

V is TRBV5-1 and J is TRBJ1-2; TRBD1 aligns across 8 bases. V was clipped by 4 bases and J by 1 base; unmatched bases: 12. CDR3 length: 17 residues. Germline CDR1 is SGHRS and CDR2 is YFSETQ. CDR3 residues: CASSPNRPGQDNYGYTF. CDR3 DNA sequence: TGCGCCAGCAGCCCTAATCGACCGGGACAGGATAACTATGGCTACACCTTC.

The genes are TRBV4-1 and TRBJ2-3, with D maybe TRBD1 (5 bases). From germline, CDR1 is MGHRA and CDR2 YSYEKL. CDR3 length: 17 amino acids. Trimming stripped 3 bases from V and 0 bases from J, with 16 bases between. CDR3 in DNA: TGCGCCAGCAGCCACCCCACCCTAGGGGCTAGCACAGATACGCAGTATTTT. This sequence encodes CASSHPTLGASTDTQYF.

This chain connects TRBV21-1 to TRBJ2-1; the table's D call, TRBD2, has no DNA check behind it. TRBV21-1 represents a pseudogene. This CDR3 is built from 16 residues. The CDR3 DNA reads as TGTGCCAGCAGCAATCCTGGGCGGGCGATCTACAATGAGCAGTTCTTC. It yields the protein CASSNPGRAIYNEQFF.

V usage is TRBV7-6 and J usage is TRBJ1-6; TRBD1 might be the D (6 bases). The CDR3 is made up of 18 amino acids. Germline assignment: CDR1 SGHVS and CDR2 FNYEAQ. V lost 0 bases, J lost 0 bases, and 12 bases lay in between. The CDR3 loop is CASSLAAPGDSYNSPLHF. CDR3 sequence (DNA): TGTGCCAGCAGCTTAGCCGCCCCAGGGGACTCCTATAATTCACCCCTCCACTTT.

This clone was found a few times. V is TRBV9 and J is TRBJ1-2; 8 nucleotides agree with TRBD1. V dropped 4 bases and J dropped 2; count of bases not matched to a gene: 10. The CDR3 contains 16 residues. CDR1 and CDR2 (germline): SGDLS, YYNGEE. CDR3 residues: CASSTRTGSGNYGYTF. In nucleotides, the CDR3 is TGTGCCAGCAGCACTCGGACAGGGAGCGGGAACTATGGCTACACCTTC.

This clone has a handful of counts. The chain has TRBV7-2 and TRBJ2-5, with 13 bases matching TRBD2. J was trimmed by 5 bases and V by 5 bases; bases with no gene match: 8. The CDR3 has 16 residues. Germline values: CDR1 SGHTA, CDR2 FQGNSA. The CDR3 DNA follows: TGTGCCAGCAGCCCGCGCACTAGCGGGGGGGTTGAGACCCAGTACTTC. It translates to CASSPRTSGGVETQYF.

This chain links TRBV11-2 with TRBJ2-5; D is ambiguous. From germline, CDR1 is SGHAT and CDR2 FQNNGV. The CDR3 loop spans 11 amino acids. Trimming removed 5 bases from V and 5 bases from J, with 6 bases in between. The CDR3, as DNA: TGTGCCAGCAGCCCCCTTGAGACCCAGTACTTC. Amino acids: CASSPLETQYF.

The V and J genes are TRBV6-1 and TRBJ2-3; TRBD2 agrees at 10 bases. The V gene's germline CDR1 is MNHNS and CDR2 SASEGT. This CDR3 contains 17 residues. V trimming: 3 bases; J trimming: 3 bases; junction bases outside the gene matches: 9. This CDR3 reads CASSDGLAVTNTDTQYF. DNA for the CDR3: TGTGCCAGCAGTGACGGACTAGCGGTAACTAATACAGATACGCAGTATTTT.

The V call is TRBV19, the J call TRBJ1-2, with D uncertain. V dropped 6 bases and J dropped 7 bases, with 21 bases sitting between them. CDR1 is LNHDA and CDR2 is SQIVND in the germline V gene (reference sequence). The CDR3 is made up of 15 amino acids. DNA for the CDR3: TGTGCCAGTAGGGCCGGTTCGGGGTTCATAAGTGGCTACACCTTC. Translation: CASRAGSGFISGYTF.

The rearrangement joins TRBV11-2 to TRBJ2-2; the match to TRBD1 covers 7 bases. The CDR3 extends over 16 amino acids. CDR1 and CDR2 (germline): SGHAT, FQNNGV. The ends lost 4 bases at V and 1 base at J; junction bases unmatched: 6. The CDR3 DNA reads TGTGCCAGCAGCTCAGGGGGACGACAGAACACCGGGGAGCTGTTTTTT. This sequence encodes CASSSGGRQNTGELFF.